The clone carrying this T cell receptor (beta chain) was found a few times. This entry belongs to a study of regulatory T cells in long-lasting Graves disease. TCR beta libraries were built with iRepertoire HTBI primers and Arm-PCR of CDR3 regions. MiXCR was run by TCRdb on the multiplex PCR reads, yielding one entry per CDR3 protein. The repertoire holds about 620,000 distinct CDR3 sequences, 16% seen once, with 15% to 20% in the top ten. As to time point: newly diagnosed GD, antithyroid drugs for less than 3 months. PBMCs provided the RNA from which the TCR library was made. Graves' disease diagnosis followed American Thyroid Association guidelines. The sample also formed part of further work on T cells in Graves' hyperthyroidism and ophthalmopathy.

Sequenced here: peripheral blood mononuclear cells (PBMCs), sampled at new diagnosis, from a patient treated with antithyroid drugs. The receptor's source is a woman aged 25 to 39 with Graves disease.

CDR3 DNA sequence: TGTGCCAGCAGTTCACGCCCCACGCGGGGGATTCAAGAGACCCAGTACTTC. The encoded protein is CASSSRPTRGIQETQYF. The chain employs TRBV12-3 or TRBV12-4 and TRBJ2-5, with 7 bases matching TRBD2. The junction had 13 bases not matched to a gene; V was cut back by 4 bases and J by 2 bases. The CDR3 has 17 residues.